Below, 10 T cell receptor beta chains from the same sample are listed, as sequenced in a study of molecular identifiers for immune sequencing clone quantification. Using its own MiXCR run on the PCR reads, TCRdb lists one record per CDR3 protein. The sample contains about 510,000 distinct CDR3 sequences, around a fifth of which appear only once. The sequenced sample consisted of naive CD8+ T cells from blood, with Jurkat cell RNA spiked in. Subset reported: FACS-sorted CD8+CD4-CCR7+CD45RA+ naive T cells. The receptors derive from a human donor in good health. Some libraries in this study had Jurkat cell RNA spiked in.

Note on this clonotype: A read error may account for a junction end that differs from germline. The chain couples TRBV4-3 to TRBJ1-1, with unresolved D. In germline, CDR1 is LGHNA, CDR2 YSLEER. This CDR3 is built from 14 residues. The DNA for the CDR3 is TGCGCCGGCAGCCAAAGTGCGGGGAGCACTGAAGCTTTCTTT. The encoded protein is CAGSQSAGSTEAFF.

The gene calls are TRBV11-2 and TRBJ2-2; no clear D gene. With 0 bases removed from V and 6 bases from J, the gap between germline ends came to 11 bases. From germline, CDR1 is SGHAT and CDR2 FQNNGV. This CDR3 region has 15 residues. The CDR3 sequence is CASSLEFPDPGELFF. Written as DNA, the CDR3 is TGTGCCAGCAGCTTAGAATTCCCGGACCCCGGGGAGCTGTTTTTT.

Many counts were recorded for this clonotype. J is TRBJ2-7 and V is TRBV5-1; 7 nucleotides align to TRBD1. The germline gives CDR1 SGHRS, CDR2 YFSETQ. The CDR3 has 14 amino acids. The ends lost 4 bases at V and 5 bases at J; junction bases unmatched: 9. CDR3 coding DNA: TGCGCCAGCAGCCCGAAGGACAGGCTCGACGAGCAGTACTTC. Translating it yields CASSPKDRLDEQYF. The full variable domain, in which reference TRBV5-1 and TRBJ2-7 provide the parts outside the CDR3, is KAGVTQTPRYLIKTRGQQVTLSCSPISGHRSVSWYQQTPGQGLQFLFEYFSETQRNKGNFPGRFSGRQFSNSRSEMNVSTLELGDSALYLCASSPKDRLDEQYFGPGTRLTVT.

This chain uses TRBV4-3 with TRBJ1-1, with 12 bases identical to TRBD1. The CDR3 runs to 15 residues. Trimming at V came to 2 bases and at J to 4 bases, leaving 2 bases not matched to a gene. Germline V CDR1 and CDR2: LGHNA, YSLEER. As DNA, the CDR3 is TGCGCCAGCAGCCAATCGGGACAGGGGGCCACTGAAGCTTTCTTT. Translating it yields CASSQSGQGATEAFF.

This clonotype was counted a few times. The CDR3 is CASSLSSRVKNTGELFF. CDR3 nucleotides: TGTGCCAGCAGCTTGTCTTCCAGGGTGAAGAACACCGGGGAGCTGTTTTTT. J is TRBJ2-2 and V is TRBV5-6, with D possibly matching TRBD1 (5 bases). The CDR3 extends over 17 amino acids. V was trimmed by 1 base and J by 1 base, leaving 14 bases between them. CDR1 and CDR2 from the germline V gene are SGHDT and YYEEEE.

The chain joins TRBV4-1 to TRBJ2-1; D may be TRBD1 (6 bases). Trimming shortened V by 3 bases and J by 12 bases, and 15 bases separated the two germline ends. The CDR3 extends over 13 amino acids. Germline V gene data show CDR1 as MGHRA and CDR2 as YSYEKL. The CDR3 region is CASSQGASSWQFF. DNA for the CDR3: TGCGCCAGCAGCCAGGGGGCGTCATCGTGGCAGTTCTTC.

The chain joins TRBV27 to TRBJ2-3; perhaps TRBD2 as D (5 bases). CDR1 MNHEY and CDR2 SMNVEV come from the germline V gene (reference sequence). V lost 3 bases, J lost 4 bases, and 11 bases lay in between. This CDR3 contains 14 residues. The CDR3 loop reads CASSFWGEADTQYF. The DNA for the CDR3 is TGTGCCAGCAGTTTCTGGGGAGAGGCAGATACGCAGTATTTT.

The CDR3 loop is CASSWGAGGYEQYF. The DNA of the CDR3 is TGTGCCAGCAGTTGGGGCGCGGGGGGCTACGAGCAGTACTTC. The chain links TRBV27 to TRBJ2-7, with 8 bases lining up with TRBD2. Germline assignment: CDR1 MNHEY and CDR2 SMNVEV (reference sequence). Losses at the gene ends were 4 bases for V and 3 bases for J; bases not matched to a gene: 5. The CDR3 extends over 14 amino acids.

In its sample, this clonotype was seen a few times. In nucleotides, the CDR3 is TGTGCCAGCAGCTTAGACCAGACCTCCTACAATGAGCAGTTCTTC. This codes for CASSLDQTSYNEQFF. The V gene is TRBV7-6, the J gene TRBJ2-1, with D unresolved. The CDR3 is 15 residues long. Germline CDR1 is SGHVS and CDR2 is FNYEAQ. V shed 1 base and J shed 0 bases, with 7 bases lying between them.

This chain uses TRBV6-6 with TRBJ1-1, with 7 bases identical to TRBD1. CDR3 length equals 13 residues. Germline-derived CDR1 and CDR2 are MNHNY and SVGAGI (reference sequence). J lost 6 bases, V lost 6 bases, and 7 bases had no gene match. CDR3 in DNA: TGTGCCAGCAGCCTGAACGACAGGGCTGAAGCTTTCTTT. This encodes CASSLNDRAEAFF.